The 9 T cell receptor beta chains listed next were all sequenced from one sample in a study of OX40 agonist ivuxolimab in advanced cancers. The repertoire was sequenced with immunoSEQ multiplex PCR; TCRdb's copy has only in-frame clones and lacks some. Of some 100,000 clones listed, 90% were seen once; the top ten hold more than 0.25%. Sequences were derived from CD4+ or CD8+ T cells sorted from blood, sampled in a trial of the OX40 agonist ivuxolimab. These TCRs come from an adult with an advanced solid tumor such as melanoma, head and neck, liver or kidney cancer.

The V gene is TRBV21-1, the J gene TRBJ2-7; the table's D call TRBD1 went unverified against the DNA. TRBV21-1 is assigned pseudogene status. The CDR3 spans 19 residues. CDR3 loop: CASSPHGPGGTSRSYEQYF. CDR3 coding DNA: TGTGCCAGCAGCCCCCACGGTCCAGGGGGGACAAGTCGCTCCTACGAGCAGTACTTC.

The chain is built from TRBV18 and TRBJ2-1, with 7 bases that match TRBD1. The germline CDR1 and CDR2 sequences are KGHSH and LQKENI. V gave up 1 base and J gave up 0 bases; unmatched junction bases: 9. This CDR3 spans 18 amino acids. The CDR3 DNA reads as TGTGCCAGCTCACCACTCTCGACAGGGCCAGGCTCCTACAATGAGCAGTTCTTC. Protein product: CASSPLSTGPGSYNEQFF.

This chain uses TRBV19 with TRBJ1-2; TRBD1 matches at 8 bases. The CDR3 spans 12 residues. Unmatched junction bases numbered 7, after V lost 9 bases and J lost 7 bases. Germline lookup yields CDR1 LNHDA and CDR2 SQIVND (reference sequence). CDR3: CASAGQGRGYTF. CDR3 nucleotide sequence: TGTGCCAGCGCTGGACAGGGTCGTGGCTACACCTTC.

J is TRBJ2-1 and V is TRBV5-6; 7 nucleotides agree with TRBD2. The CDR3 length is 17 residues. V lost 5 bases to trimming and J lost 5 bases; unmatched junction nucleotides: 16. The germline gives CDR1 SGHDT, CDR2 YYEEEE. The CDR3 sequence is CASRRGLGGGPNNEQFF. CDR3 bases: TGTGCCAGCAGGCGCGGTTTGGGGGGAGGGCCCAACAATGAGCAGTTCTTC.

The sample holds one count of this clone. The V call is TRBV28, the J call TRBJ2-3, with D unresolved. The germline V and J ends were trimmed by 4 bases and 1 base, with 6 bases remaining between them. Per the germline V gene, CDR1 is MDHEN and CDR2 is SYDVKM. CDR3 length: 13 amino acids. The CDR3 bases are TGTGCCAGCAGTTCCCCCGGCACAGATACGCAGTATTTT. This gives the protein CASSSPGTDTQYF.

This chain uses TRBV6-5 with TRBJ2-2, with 12 bases that match TRBD1. The J segment lost 5 bases and the V segment lost 5 bases, leaving 3 bases of the junction unmatched. This CDR3 is 15 amino acids long. Germline CDR1 reads MNHEY; CDR2 reads SVGAGI. CDR3 amino acids: CASSRDRGQTGELFF. CDR3 bases: TGTGCCAGCAGTAGGGACAGGGGGCAAACCGGGGAGCTGTTTTTT.

The rearrangement joins TRBV18 to TRBJ2-7, with 13 bases identical to TRBD2. The CDR3 is made up of 15 amino acids. Germline values: CDR1 KGHSH, CDR2 LQKENI. V lost 6 bases to trimming and J lost 5 bases; unmatched junction nucleotides: 7. Written as DNA, the CDR3 is TGTGCCAGCTCTTTGACTAGCGGGAGGTTCGACGAGCAGTACTTC. It is translated as CASSLTSGRFDEQYF.

The CDR3 coding sequence is TGTGCCAGCAGCTACAGGGTCCAAGAGACCCAGTACTTC. It specifies CASSYRVQETQYF. The chain joins TRBV6-5 to TRBJ2-5; TRBD1 is a possible D gene (6 bases). The CDR3 is 13 amino acids. CDR1 and CDR2 from the germline V gene are MNHEY and SVGAGI. The ends were cut back, 6 bases at V and 1 base at J, with 9 bases in the middle.

The rearrangement uses TRBV7-2 and TRBJ2-5; D is unclear. Germline V CDR1 and CDR2: SGHTA, FQGNSA. With 4 bases removed from V and 5 bases from J, the gap between germline ends came to 14 bases. CDR3 length equals 14 residues. As DNA, the CDR3 is TGTGCCAGCAGCTCGGGCCCAATCGGGGAGACCCAGTACTTC. Amino acid sequence: CASSSGPIGETQYF.